Below, 3 T cell receptor beta chains from the same sample are listed, as sequenced in a study of T cells after yellow fever vaccination. TCRdb re-derived calls from the 5' RACE reads in MiXCR, one entry per CDR3 protein. This table holds about 340,000 distinct CDR3 sequences, roughly 9.4% found once. The specimen comprised PBMCs, sampled on the day of the first yellow fever vaccination. Receptor source: a man between 18 and 29 years old who received the YFV17D yellow fever vaccine.

The chain couples TRBV19 to TRBJ1-5; weak D call: TRBD1 (5 bases). This CDR3 has 14 amino acids. From germline, CDR1 is LNHDA and CDR2 SQIVND (reference sequence). Trimming cost V 11 bases and J 1 base, with 15 bases left between them. In DNA form, the CDR3 reads TGTGCCTGTACTCATCAGGGAAGCAATCAGCCCCAGCATTTT. This codes for CACTHQGSNQPQHF.

This clonotype came up a few times. The CDR3 spells CASSPQGRDPLHF. CDR3 DNA sequence: TGCGCCAGCAGCCCTCAGGGCCGCGATCCCCTCCACTTT. V is TRBV4-1 and J is TRBJ1-6; D might be TRBD1 (5 bases). The CDR3 has 13 residues. CDR1 is MGHRA and CDR2 is YSYEKL in the germline V gene. The V end was cut by 4 bases, the J end by 13 bases, with 14 bases between.

This clonotype was recorded at least ten times. CDR3 nucleotides: TGTGCCAGCAGTTTGACGACAGGGGTAATCGAAAAACTGTTTTTT. As protein: CASSLTTGVIEKLFF. The gene calls are TRBV6-5 and TRBJ1-4; TRBD1 matches at 8 bases. CDR1 is MNHEY and CDR2 is SVGAGI in the germline V gene. CDR3 length equals 15 residues. The ends lost 4 bases at V and 8 bases at J; junction bases unmatched: 9.